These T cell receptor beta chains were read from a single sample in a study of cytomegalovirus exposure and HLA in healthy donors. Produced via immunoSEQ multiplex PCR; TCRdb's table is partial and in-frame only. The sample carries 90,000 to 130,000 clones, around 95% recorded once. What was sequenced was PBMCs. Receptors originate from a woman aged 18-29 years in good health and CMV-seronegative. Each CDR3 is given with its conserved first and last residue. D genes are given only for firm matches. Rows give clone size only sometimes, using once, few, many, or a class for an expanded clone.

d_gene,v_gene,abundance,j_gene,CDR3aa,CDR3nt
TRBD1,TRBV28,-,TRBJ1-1,CASSPHRGGNTEAFF,TGTGCCAGCAGTCCGCACAGGGGCGGGAACACTGAAGCTTTCTTT
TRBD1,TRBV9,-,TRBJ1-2,CASSGLDRGTTNYGYTF,TGTGCCAGCAGCGGCCTGGACAGGGGGACTACTAACTATGGCTACACCTTC
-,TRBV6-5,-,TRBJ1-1,CASSYSIGLNTEAFF,TGTGCCAGCAGTTACTCGATTGGGCTGAACACTGAAGCTTTCTTT
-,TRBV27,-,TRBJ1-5,CASSLGGSDQPQHF,TGTGCCAGCAGTTTAGGGGGGAGCGATCAGCCCCAGCATTTT
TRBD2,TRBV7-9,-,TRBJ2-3,CASSKLTIAGLNTQYF,TGTGCCAGCAGCAAACTCACGATAGCGGGGCTCAATACGCAGTATTTT
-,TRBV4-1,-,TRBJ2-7,CASSQDLGAYEQYF,TGCGCCAGCAGCCAAGATCTCGGGGCCTACGAGCAGTACTTC
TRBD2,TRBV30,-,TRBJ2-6,CAWRRRKLAGGSGANVLTF,TGTGCCTGGAGACGCCGCAAATTAGCGGGGGGGTCTGGGGCCAACGTCCTGACTTTC
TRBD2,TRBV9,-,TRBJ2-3,CASSVDVAGGHTDTQYF,TGTGCCAGCAGCGTAGACGTTGCGGGGGGACACACAGATACGCAGTATTTT
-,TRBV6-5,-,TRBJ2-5,CASRERVWETQYF,TGTGCCAGCAGGGAACGGGTGTGGGAGACCCAGTACTTC
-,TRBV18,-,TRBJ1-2,CASSPLDGVYGVTF,TGTGCCAGCTCACCACTGGACGGGGTCTATGGGGTGACCTTC
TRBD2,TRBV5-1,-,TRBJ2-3,CASSPRVAGGPGDTQYF,TGCGCCAGCAGCCCTCGGGTGGCGGGGGGCCCTGGGGATACGCAGTATTTT
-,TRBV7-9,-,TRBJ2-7,CALQGRTSYEQYF,TGTGCCCTCCAGGGGCGGACCTCCTACGAGCAGTACTTC
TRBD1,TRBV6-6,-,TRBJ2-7,CASSYPDRGSYEQYF,TGTGCCAGCAGTTACCCCGACAGGGGATCCTACGAGCAGTACTTC
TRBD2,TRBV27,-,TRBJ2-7,CASSISGGGVYEQYF,TGTGCCAGCAGTATTAGCGGGGGCGGGGTCTACGAGCAGTACTTC
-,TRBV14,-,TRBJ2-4,CASSQIPAILSEMAKNIQYF,TGTGCCAGCAGCCAAATTCCCGCCATTTTATCCGAGATGGCCAAAAACATTCAGTACTTC
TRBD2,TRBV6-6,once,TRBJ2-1,CASRGLAGGRSEQFF,TGTGCCAGCAGGGGACTAGCGGGGGGGCGTAGTGAGCAGTTCTTC
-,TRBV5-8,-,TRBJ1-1,CASSDPGTGAEAFF,TGTGCCAGCAGCGACCCGGGAACGGGGGCTGAAGCTTTCTTT
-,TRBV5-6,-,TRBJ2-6,CASSLEWDGGYGNVLTF,TGTGCCAGCAGCTTGGAATGGGATGGCGGGTACGGCAACGTCCTGACTTTC
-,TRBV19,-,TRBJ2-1,CASSIDAGNPYNEQFF,TGTGCCAGTAGTATAGATGCCGGGAATCCCTACAATGAGCAGTTCTTC